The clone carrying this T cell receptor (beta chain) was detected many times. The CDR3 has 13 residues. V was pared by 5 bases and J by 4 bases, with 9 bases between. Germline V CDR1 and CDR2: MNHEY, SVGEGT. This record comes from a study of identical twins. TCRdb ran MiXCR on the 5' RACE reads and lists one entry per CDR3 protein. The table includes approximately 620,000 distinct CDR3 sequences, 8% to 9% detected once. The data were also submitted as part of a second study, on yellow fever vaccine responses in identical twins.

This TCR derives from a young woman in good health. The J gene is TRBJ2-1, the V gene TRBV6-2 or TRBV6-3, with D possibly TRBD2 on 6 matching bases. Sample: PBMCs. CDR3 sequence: CASSRDLYNEQFF. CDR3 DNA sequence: TGTGCCAGCAGTCGGGACTTATACAATGAGCAGTTCTTC.